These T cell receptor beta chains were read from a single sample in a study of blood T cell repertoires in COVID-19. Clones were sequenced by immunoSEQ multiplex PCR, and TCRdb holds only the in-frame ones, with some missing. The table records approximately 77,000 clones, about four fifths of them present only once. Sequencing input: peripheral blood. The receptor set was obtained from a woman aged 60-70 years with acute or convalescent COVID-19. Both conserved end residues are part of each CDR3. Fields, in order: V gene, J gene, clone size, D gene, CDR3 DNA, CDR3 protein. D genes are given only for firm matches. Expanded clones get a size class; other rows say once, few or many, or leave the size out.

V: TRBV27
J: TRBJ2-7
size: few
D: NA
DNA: TGTGCCAGCAGTTTCGGGGATGGTCGCTACGAGCAGTACTTC
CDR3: CASSFGDGRYEQYF

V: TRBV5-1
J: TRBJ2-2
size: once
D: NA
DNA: TGCGCCAGCAGCTTGCAGGGAAACACCGGGGAGCTGTTTTTT
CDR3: CASSLQGNTGELFF

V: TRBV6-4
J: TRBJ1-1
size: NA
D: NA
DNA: TGTGCCAGCAGGGAAGGACAGTACACTGAAGCTTTCTTT
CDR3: CASREGQYTEAFF

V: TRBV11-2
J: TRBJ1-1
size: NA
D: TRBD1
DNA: TGTGCCAGCAGCTTAGTCCCCCGGGACAGGGGGCGTAAGAACACTGAAGCTTTCTTT
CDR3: CASSLVPRDRGRKNTEAFF

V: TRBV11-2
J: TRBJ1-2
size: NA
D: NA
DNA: TGTGCCAGCAGCTTAGATATGCCGGGGTATTCGAGTGGCTACACCTTC
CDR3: CASSLDMPGYSSGYTF

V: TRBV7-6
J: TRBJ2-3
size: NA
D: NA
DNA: TGTGCCAGCAGCTTAGAGGGGGTCTCCTCCACAGATACGCAGTATTTT
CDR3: CASSLEGVSSTDTQYF

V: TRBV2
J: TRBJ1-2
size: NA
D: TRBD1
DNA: TGTGCCAGCAGTGAAGTAGGGACAGGTGATGGCTACACCTTC
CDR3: CASSEVGTGDGYTF

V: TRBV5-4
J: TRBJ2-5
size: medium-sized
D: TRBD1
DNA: TGTGCCAGCAGCCCGGGACAGGTCGAGGAGACCCAGTACTTC
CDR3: CASSPGQVEETQYF

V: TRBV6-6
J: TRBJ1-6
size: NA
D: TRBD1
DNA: TGTGCCAGCAGTTACCTCGGACAGGGTTATCACTTT
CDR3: CASSYLGQGYHF

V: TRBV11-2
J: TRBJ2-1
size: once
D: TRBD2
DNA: TGTGCCAGCAGCCTTAGCTTAGCGGGGCTCTACAATGAGCAGTTCTTC
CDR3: CASSLSLAGLYNEQFF

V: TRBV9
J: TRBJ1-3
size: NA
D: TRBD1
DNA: TGTGCCAGCAGCGACCGAAGGACAGGGACCTCTGGAAACACCATATATTTT
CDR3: CASSDRRTGTSGNTIYF

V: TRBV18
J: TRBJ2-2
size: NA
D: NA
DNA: TGTGCCAGCTCACCTGAGGCAGCGAACACCGGGGAGCTGTTTTTT
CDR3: CASSPEAANTGELFF

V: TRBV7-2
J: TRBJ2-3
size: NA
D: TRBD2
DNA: TGTGCCAGCAGCTCCCAGACTAGCGGGGGGGCGGCGGATACGCAGTATTTT
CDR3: CASSSQTSGGAADTQYF

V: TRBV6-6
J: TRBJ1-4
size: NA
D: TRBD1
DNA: TGTGCCAGCACCGCAACGGTAGGGGGCCTTGAAAAACTGTTTTTT
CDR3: CASTATVGGLEKLFF

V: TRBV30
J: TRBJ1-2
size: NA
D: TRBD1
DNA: TGTGCCTGGAGCGGAGACAGGGGTAATGGCTACACCTTC
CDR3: CAWSGDRGNGYTF

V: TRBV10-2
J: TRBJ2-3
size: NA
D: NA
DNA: TGCGCCAGCAGTGACCACCTAGAGAAAGTTAGCACAGATACGCAGTATTTT
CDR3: CASSDHLEKVSTDTQYF

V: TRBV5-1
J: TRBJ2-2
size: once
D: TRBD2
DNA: TGCGCCCGCAGCCCAGCGGGGGGGGGCAACACCGGGGAGCTGTTTTTT
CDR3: CARSPAGGGNTGELFF

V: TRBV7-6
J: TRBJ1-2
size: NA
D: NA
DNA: TGTGCCAGCAGCTCCGAGGGGGGGGACGGCTACACCTTC
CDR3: CASSSEGGDGYTF

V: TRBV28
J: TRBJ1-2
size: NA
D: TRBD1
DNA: TGTGCCAGCAGTCGGACAGGGGGCAACTATGGCTACACCTTC
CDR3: CASSRTGGNYGYTF

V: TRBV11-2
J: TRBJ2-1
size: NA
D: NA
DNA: TGTGCCAGCAGCCTCAGGGGCGATGAGCAGTTCTTC
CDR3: CASSLRGDEQFF

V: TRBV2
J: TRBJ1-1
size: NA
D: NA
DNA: TGTGCCAGCAGTGCGGAAGGGAGTGGCACTGAAGCTTTCTTT
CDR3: CASSAEGSGTEAFF

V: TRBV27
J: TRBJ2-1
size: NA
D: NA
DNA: TGTGCCAGCAGTCCTCAGCCTAGCTCCTACAATGAGCAGTTCTTC
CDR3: CASSPQPSSYNEQFF

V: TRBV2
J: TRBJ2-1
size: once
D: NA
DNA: TGTGCCAGCAGTGAAATGGGTCTAGCTGGTGAGCAGTTCTTC
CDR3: CASSEMGLAGEQFF

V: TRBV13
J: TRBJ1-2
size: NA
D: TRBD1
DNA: TGTGCCAGCAGCTTTTCGACAGGGGCCTATGGCTACACCTTC
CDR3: CASSFSTGAYGYTF

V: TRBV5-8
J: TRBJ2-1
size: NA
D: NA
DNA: TGTGCCAGCAGCTTGCACAAGGGGAGGAGTGGTGAGCAGTTCTTC
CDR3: CASSLHKGRSGEQFF

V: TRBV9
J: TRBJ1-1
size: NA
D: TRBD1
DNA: TGTGCCAGCAGCGCACAGGGGGCTAAGGACACTGAAGCTTTCTTT
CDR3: CASSAQGAKDTEAFF

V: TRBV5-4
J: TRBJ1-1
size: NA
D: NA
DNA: TGTGCCAGCAGCTTGGAACGTCGGTATGGAGCTTTCTTT
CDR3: CASSLERRYGAFF

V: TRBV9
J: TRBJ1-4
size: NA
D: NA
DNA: TGTGCCAGCAGCGCCTCCGAGGTGGACAGTGCAACTAATGAAAAACTGTTTTTT
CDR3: CASSASEVDSATNEKLFF

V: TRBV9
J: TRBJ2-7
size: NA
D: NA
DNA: TGTGCCAGCAGCGCCGCAGGACAAGTCTCCTACGAGCAGTACTTC
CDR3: CASSAAGQVSYEQYF

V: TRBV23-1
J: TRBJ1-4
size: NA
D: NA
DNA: TGCGCCAGCAGTCAATCTCATCGTCAGGGGCACCTTGCAACTAATGAAAAACTGTTTTTT
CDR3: CASSQSHRQGHLATNEKLFF

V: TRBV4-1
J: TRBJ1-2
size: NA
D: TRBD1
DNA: TGCGCCAGCAGCCAAGATGGGACAGGGGGCAGGCGTAACTATGGCTACACCTTC
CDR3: CASSQDGTGGRRNYGYTF

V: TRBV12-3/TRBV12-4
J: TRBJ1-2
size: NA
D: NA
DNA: TGTGCCAGCAGCAAAGGGGACTATGGCTACACCTTC
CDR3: CASSKGDYGYTF

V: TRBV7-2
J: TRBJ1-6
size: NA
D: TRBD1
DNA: TGTGCCAGCAGCTCCTCTCCAGGGGGTTATAATTCACCCCTCCACTTT
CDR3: CASSSSPGGYNSPLHF

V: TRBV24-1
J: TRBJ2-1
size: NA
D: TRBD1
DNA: TGTGCCACCAGTGATGACAGGGGGCTTCCCTACAATGAGCAGTTCTTC
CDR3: CATSDDRGLPYNEQFF

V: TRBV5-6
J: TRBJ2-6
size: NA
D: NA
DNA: TGTGCCAGCAGCTCCACTCGGGGAGGAGCCCACTCTGGGGCCAACGTCCTGACTTTC
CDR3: CASSSTRGGAHSGANVLTF

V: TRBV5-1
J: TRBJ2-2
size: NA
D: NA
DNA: TGCGCCAGCAGTTTTGAGGCCGGGGAGCTGTTTTTT
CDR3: CASSFEAGELFF

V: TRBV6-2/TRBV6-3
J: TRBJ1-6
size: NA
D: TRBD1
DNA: TGTGCCAGCAGTCCCGGGACAGCGAATTCACCCCTCCACTTT
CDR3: CASSPGTANSPLHF

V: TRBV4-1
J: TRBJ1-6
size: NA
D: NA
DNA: TGCGCCAGCAGCCAAGATCTTAGGGGAACACGCAATTCACCCCTCCACTTT
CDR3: CASSQDLRGTRNSPLHF

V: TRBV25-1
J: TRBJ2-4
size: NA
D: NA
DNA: TGTGCCAGCAGTTCCGGGACTGCTGCAGGAGGGGCCAAAAACATTCAGTACTTC
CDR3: CASSSGTAAGGAKNIQYF

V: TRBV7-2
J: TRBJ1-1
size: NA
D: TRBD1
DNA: TGTGCCAGCAGCAGGACAGGGGTGACTGAAGCTTTCTTT
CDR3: CASSRTGVTEAFF

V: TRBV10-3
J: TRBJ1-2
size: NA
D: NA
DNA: TGTGCCATCAGCGTTCATCCCATTACAGGACCCAAGGACTATGGCTACACCTTC
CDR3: CAISVHPITGPKDYGYTF

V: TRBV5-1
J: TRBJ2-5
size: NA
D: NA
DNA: TGCGCCAGCAGCTTGGTCCCGGAGGGGGAGACCCAGTACTTC
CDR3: CASSLVPEGETQYF

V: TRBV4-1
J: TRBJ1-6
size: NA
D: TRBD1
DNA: TGCGCCAGCAGCCAAGCCTTTTTGGGGACAGGGGGGTCACCCCTCCACTTT
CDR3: CASSQAFLGTGGSPLHF

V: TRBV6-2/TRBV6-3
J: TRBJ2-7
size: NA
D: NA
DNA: TGTGCCAGCAGCCCCCTCGGGTCCTACGAGCAGTACTTC
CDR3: CASSPLGSYEQYF

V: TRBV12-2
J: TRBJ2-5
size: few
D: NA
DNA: TGTGCAAGTCGCCCTAGTGGGGGGGGAGAGACCCAGTACTTC
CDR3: CASRPSGGGETQYF

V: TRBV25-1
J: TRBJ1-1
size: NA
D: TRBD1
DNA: TGTGCCAGCAGGGCGCCGGGACAGGGGAACACTGAAGCTTTCTTT
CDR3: CASRAPGQGNTEAFF

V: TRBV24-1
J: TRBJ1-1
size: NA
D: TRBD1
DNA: TGTGCCACCAGTGACTCAGGGGGGATTGAAGCTTTCTTT
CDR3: CATSDSGGIEAFF

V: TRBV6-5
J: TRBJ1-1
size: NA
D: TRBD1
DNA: TGTGCCAGCAGTTATACAGGGGCGCCCCCGGGGCGAGCTTTCTTT
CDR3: CASSYTGAPPGRAFF